These T cell receptor beta chains were read from a single sample in a study of pediatric ulcerative colitis. Data came from immunoSEQ multiplex PCR; TCRdb stores just in-frame clones and leaves some out. The repertoire holds 59,000 or so clones, with 77% as singletons. Sequencing input: blood. These receptors were obtained from a boy aged 5 to 17 with moderate ulcerative colitis. The CDR3 runs from the conserved cysteine through the conserved F or W. Each record gives: D gene, J gene, clone size, V gene, CDR3 DNA, CDR3 protein. D genes are given only for firm matches. The listing skips clone size in some rows; elsewhere it reads once, few, many or a size class.

TRBD1,TRBJ2-7,-,TRBV19,TGTGCCAGTAGTCCTCGGACAGGGATGGGAGAGCAGTACTTC,CASSPRTGMGEQYF
-,TRBJ2-1,-,TRBV7-9,TGTGCCAGCAGCTTAGTGATCGGGGTAAGCTCCTACAATGAGCAGTTCTTC,CASSLVIGVSSYNEQFF
-,TRBJ2-1,-,TRBV29-1,TGCAGCCTGAATAAAGGGTCTAATGAGCAGTTCTTC,CSLNKGSNEQFF
-,TRBJ2-7,-,TRBV5-4,TGTGCCAGCAGCCCGACAGGGAGGTTCTACGAGCAGTACTTC,CASSPTGRFYEQYF
-,TRBJ2-7,-,TRBV7-2,TGTGCCAGCAGCAGGGCCTACTCCTACGAGCAGTACTTC,CASSRAYSYEQYF
-,TRBJ1-4,-,TRBV5-6,TGTGCCAGCAGCTTGGAGGCAGGGGAAAAACTGTTTTTT,CASSLEAGEKLFF
-,TRBJ1-2,-,TRBV7-6,TGTGCCAGCAGTCGAGAAGGATGGACAGTCTATGGCTACACCTTC,CASSREGWTVYGYTF
-,TRBJ2-3,-,TRBV6-1,TGTGCCAGCAGTGGGCCACTAGGACACTTCACAGATACGCAGTATTTT,CASSGPLGHFTDTQYF
-,TRBJ1-3,few,TRBV30,TGTGCCTGGAGCGCCTCGGCGAACACCATATATTTT,CAWSASANTIYF
TRBD1,TRBJ2-7,-,TRBV5-1,TGCGCCAGCACCGTCGACAGGGCCGTTAGTATGGGCGAGCAGTACTTC,CASTVDRAVSMGEQYF
-,TRBJ1-1,few,TRBV2,TGTGCCAGCAGTCCAGACAGCCAAGCTTTCTTT,CASSPDSQAFF
-,TRBJ1-5,few,TRBV6-4,TGTGCCAGCAGTGAGCAGGCGTCGGAGGGTCAGCCCCAGCATTTT,CASSEQASEGQPQHF
-,TRBJ1-1,-,TRBV11-1,TGTGCCAGCAGCTTTGCTGCGATGGGAGGGAACACTGAAGCTTTCTTT,CASSFAAMGGNTEAFF
-,TRBJ2-1,-,TRBV4-2,TGTGCCAGCAGCCAAGTTTGGGCGCGGCAGAGCTCCTACAATGAGCAGTTCTTC,CASSQVWARQSSYNEQFF
-,TRBJ2-1,-,TRBV7-8,TGTGCCAGCAGCTTAGATTTACTCGGTGGAAATGAGCAGTTCTTC,CASSLDLLGGNEQFF
-,TRBJ2-2,-,TRBV27,TGTGCCAGCAGTTTCGGGGGCTATACCGGGGAGCTGTTTTTT,CASSFGGYTGELFF
-,TRBJ2-7,-,TRBV19,TGTGCCAGTAGTACTACCCCCCTGGGCGAGCAGTACTTC,CASSTTPLGEQYF
TRBD2,TRBJ2-3,-,TRBV9,TGTGCCAGCAGCCTCCTCACTAGCGTTGTCACAGATACGCAGTATTTT,CASSLLTSVVTDTQYF
-,TRBJ1-4,-,TRBV30,TGTGCCTGGGAGCGACAGCCTAATGAAAAACTGTTTTTT,CAWERQPNEKLFF
-,TRBJ2-7,-,TRBV6-5,TGTGCCAGCAGTTACTCATTCAGTTCCATGTACGAGCAGTACTTC,CASSYSFSSMYEQYF
-,TRBJ2-7,-,TRBV6-6,TGTGCCAGCAGCCCAGTTAGGGAAGCTTCCTACGAGCAGTACTTC,CASSPVREASYEQYF
-,TRBJ1-2,-,TRBV5-6,TGTGCCAGCGAGACGCCGACAGGCTATGGCTACACCTTC,CASETPTGYGYTF
-,TRBJ1-5,-,TRBV7-9,TGTGCCAGCAGCTTAGGGTCTTATAGCAATCAGCCCCAGCATTTT,CASSLGSYSNQPQHF
-,TRBJ1-1,-,TRBV9,TGTGCCAGCAGCGGCCCTCTCGGGCCACCGAACACTGAAGCTTTCTTT,CASSGPLGPPNTEAFF
TRBD2,TRBJ2-1,-,TRBV19,TGTGCCAGTAGTTTTCCAGCGGGAGGGCCCAACAATGAGCAGTTCTTC,CASSFPAGGPNNEQFF
-,TRBJ2-7,few,TRBV9,TGTGCCAGCAGCGTAGGATTTGCTTCTTCCTACGAGCAGTACTTC,CASSVGFASSYEQYF
TRBD2,TRBJ2-1,-,TRBV9,TGTGCCAGCAGCCGGACTAGCGGGATCTACAATGAGCAGTTCTTC,CASSRTSGIYNEQFF
TRBD1,TRBJ1-1,-,TRBV27,TGTGCCAGCAGTCCCAGGACAGGTCTGAACACTGAAGCTTTCTTT,CASSPRTGLNTEAFF
TRBD1,TRBJ2-7,-,TRBV5-1,TGCGCCAGCAGCAAGACAGGGAGCTCCTACGAGCAGTACTTC,CASSKTGSSYEQYF
TRBD2,TRBJ2-2,-,TRBV9,TGTGCCAGCAGCGTAGCGGTAGCGGGGGGCGGGGAGCTGTTTTTT,CASSVAVAGGGELFF
TRBD2,TRBJ2-2,-,TRBV25-1,TGTGCCACCAGACTAGCGGGAGGGCGGACCGGGGAGCTGTTTTTT,CATRLAGGRTGELFF
-,TRBJ1-1,-,TRBV6-5,TGTGCCAGCAGTTTAAGGGGTGAAGCTTTCTTT,CASSLRGEAFF
-,TRBJ1-1,-,TRBV19,TGTGCCAGTAGTATAGATCCACCCCGGCGGGGGGCGGACACTGAAGCTTTCTTT,CASSIDPPRRGADTEAFF
TRBD1,TRBJ1-3,-,TRBV6-5,TGTGCCAGCAGTTCTGACAGGGGCTCTGGAAACACCATATATTTT,CASSSDRGSGNTIYF
TRBD1,TRBJ1-5,few,TRBV15,TGTGCCACCAGCAACCCGACAGGGGGCATAGGACAGCCCCAGCATTTT,CATSNPTGGIGQPQHF
-,TRBJ1-5,-,TRBV7-9,TGTGCCAGCAGCTCGCTCCGGGAAACGAACGGTCCCCAGCATTTT,CASSSLRETNGPQHF
-,TRBJ1-1,-,TRBV9,TGTGCCAGCAGCGGCGATCACAGGGTGGACACTGAAGCTTTCTTT,CASSGDHRVDTEAFF
TRBD1,TRBJ2-3,-,TRBV6-1,TGTGCCAGCAGAAGGACAGGGCGGGACGATTATTTT,CASRRTGRDDYF
-,TRBJ2-7,-,TRBV30,TGTGCCTGGAGTCACCTCTACGAGCAGTACTTC,CAWSHLYEQYF
TRBD2,TRBJ2-7,-,TRBV11-2,TGTGCCAGCAGTTTAGGGACTAATACTTACGAGCAGTACTTC,CASSLGTNTYEQYF
TRBD2,TRBJ2-5,-,TRBV30,TGTGCCTGGGAACTAGCGGGAAGAGAGACCCAGTACTTC,CAWELAGRETQYF
-,TRBJ1-1,-,TRBV7-8,TGTGCCAGCAGCTTAGGAAGGGGTGCTGAAGCTTTCTTT,CASSLGRGAEAFF
TRBD1,TRBJ2-5,-,TRBV6-1,TGTGCCAGCAGTGAACTTTTCGGACAGGCAGAGACCCAGTACTTC,CASSELFGQAETQYF
TRBD2,TRBJ2-3,-,TRBV5-4,TGTGCCACCCAAGGACGGCTAGCGGGGTACACAGATACGCAGTATTTT,CATQGRLAGYTDTQYF
-,TRBJ2-7,-,TRBV6-5,TGTGCCAGCAGTTACCCAGGGAAAGCCTACGAGCAGTACTTC,CASSYPGKAYEQYF
TRBD1,TRBJ1-6,-,TRBV7-6,TGTGCCAGCAGCCGAGGACAGGGGGCTAGCGGATCACCCCTCCACTTT,CASSRGQGASGSPLHF
-,TRBJ1-2,-,TRBV11-2,TGTGCCAGCAGCTTAGTAGGGGAGGTAGAAGGCTACACCTTC,CASSLVGEVEGYTF
-,TRBJ1-1,-,TRBV29-1,TGCAGCGGATACAGGGAACAGACTGAAGCTTTCTTT,CSGYREQTEAFF
TRBD2,TRBJ2-2,-,TRBV14,TGTGCCAGCAGCCACTTGGGACTAGCGGGCACCGGGGAGCTGTTTTTT,CASSHLGLAGTGELFF
-,TRBJ2-7,-,TRBV18,TGTGCCAGCTCACCATATTTGGGGGGGCGCGGGTACGAGCAGTACTTC,CASSPYLGGRGYEQYF
-,TRBJ2-7,-,TRBV7-2,TGTGCCAGCAGCGTCCGGACTGGGAGCTCCTACGAGCAGTACTTC,CASSVRTGSSYEQYF
-,TRBJ2-1,-,TRBV9,TGTGCCAGCAGCGTACGAGGGGGGCTCAATGAGCAGTTCTTC,CASSVRGGLNEQFF
-,TRBJ1-3,-,TRBV9,TGTGCCAGTGCCAGATTCAACTCTGGAAACACCATATATTTT,CASARFNSGNTIYF
TRBD1,TRBJ1-1,-,TRBV2,TGTGCCGGACAGGGGGTAGGCGACACTGAAGCTTTCTTT,CAGQGVGDTEAFF
TRBD1,TRBJ1-1,-,TRBV29-1,TGCAGCGTTGGGACAGGGGCGGGGACTGAAGCTTTCTTT,CSVGTGAGTEAFF
-,TRBJ2-1,-,TRBV27,TGTGCCAGCAGTTTCCAGAGGGGGGTAGCGGCCTATGGGAATGAGCAGTTCTTC,CASSFQRGVAAYGNEQFF
TRBD1,TRBJ1-1,-,TRBV6-1,TGTGCCAGCACCGGGACAGGGATGTTTACTGAAGCTTTCTTT,CASTGTGMFTEAFF
TRBD2,TRBJ2-7,-,TRBV30,TGTGCCTGGAGTTGGGTAAGCGGGAGGGACTACGAGCAGTACTTC,CAWSWVSGRDYEQYF
TRBD2,TRBJ2-1,-,TRBV19,TGTGCCAGTAGTACATTAGGACTCCAGCGGGGGGGCAATGAGCAGTTCTTC,CASSTLGLQRGGNEQFF
-,TRBJ1-2,-,TRBV13,TGTGCCAGCAGCTTATCCGGGCGGCACTATGGCTACACCTTC,CASSLSGRHYGYTF